This T cell receptor beta chain was retrieved from a study of radiotherapy plus CTLA-4 blockade in lung cancer. To note about this clone: Its antigen is still unknown.

Trimming took 3 bases from V and 3 from J, leaving 16 bases between them. This CDR3 comprises 16 residues. CDR1 and CDR2 (germline): SGHTS, YDEGEE. Using immunoSEQ multiplex PCR, the repertoire was profiled, and TCRdb retains in-frame clones only, with some absent. The sample gives tens of thousands of clones, 70% to 90% of which show up once; roughly 5% is in the top ten. Study conclusions and caveats: TCR clones originating in tumors grew in number in blood after radiotherapy plus ipilimumab.

The sample was peripheral blood, taken from a patient treated with radiotherapy plus ipilimumab. The source is a human donor with non-small cell lung cancer whose response to radiotherapy plus ipilimumab could not be evaluated. This chain connects TRBV5-8 to TRBJ2-1; the D gene is possibly TRBD2 (6 bases). The CDR3 spells CASSSPHGGIYNEQFF. The CDR3 DNA follows: TGTGCCAGCAGCTCCCCCCACGGGGGAATCTACAATGAGCAGTTCTTC.